Below, 24 T cell receptor beta chains from the same sample are listed, as sequenced in a study of CD8+ T cells in alopecia areata. Described treatment: oral pan-JAK inhibitor, 5-10 mg twice daily. The sequencing template was cDNA reverse transcribed from extracted RNA. The protocol was immunoSEQ multiplex PCR, while the TCRdb copy is restricted to in-frame clones and leaves out a portion. The sample comprises around 200,000 clones, roughly 50% of which are singletons, and 10% to 13% rests with the top ten. Material: CD8+ T cells sorted from blood, obtained at week 24, from a patient treated with tofacitinib. The receptors here all came from a human donor with alopecia areata.

The chain carries TRBV19 and TRBJ1-2, with a possible D match to TRBD1 (6 bases). The germline CDR1 and CDR2 sequences are LNHDA and SQIVND (reference sequence). Trimming took off 6 bases at V and 12 bases at J, with 17 bases between the two ends. CDR3 length: 12 residues. The CDR3, as DNA: TGTGCCAGTAGCCGTTACGCAGGGGAACACACCTTC. Protein sequence: CASSRYAGEHTF.

This clone was seen a few times. J is TRBJ2-2 and V is TRBV29-1, with D hard to call. V lost 0 bases, J lost 7 bases, and 6 bases lay in between. Germline loops: CDR1 SQVTM, CDR2 ANQGSEA. This CDR3 region has 12 residues. CDR3 bases: TGCAGCGTTGAAGAGGGTGACGGGGAGCTGTTTTTT. Protein: CSVEEGDGELFF.

The rearrangement links TRBV10-2 to TRBJ2-5; TRBD1 is a possible D gene (5 bases). CDR1 is WSHSY, CDR2 SAAADI, per germline. The CDR3 is made up of 15 amino acids. V lost 2 bases and J 3 bases, leaving 13 bases between the germline ends. The CDR3, as DNA: TGCGCCAGCAGTGAGCGAGGTCAGGGTGAAGAGACCCAGTACTTC. It specifies CASSERGQGEETQYF.

This chain links TRBV30 with TRBJ2-3, with TRBD2 matching over 7 bases. Germline V CDR1 and CDR2: GTSNPN, SVGIG (reference sequence). The CDR3 length is 14 residues. V trimming: 1 base; J trimming: 3 bases; junction bases outside the gene matches: 4. The CDR3 protein is CAWSEGGRTDTQYF. In nucleotides, the CDR3 is TGTGCCTGGAGTGAGGGAGGGAGGACAGATACGCAGTATTTT.

This CDR3 is CASSSGTGYYGYTF. The CDR3 nucleotides read TGTGCCAGCAGTTCCGGGACAGGGTACTATGGCTACACCTTC. The chain couples TRBV5-6 to TRBJ1-2, with 9 bases identical to TRBD1. CDR3 length: 14 residues. Germline V CDR1 and CDR2: SGHDT, YYEEEE. Trimming removed 5 bases from V and 3 bases from J; junction bases left unmatched: 5.

V is TRBV6-6 and J is TRBJ1-5; D gene ambiguous. Per the germline V gene, CDR1 is MNHNY and CDR2 is SVGAGI (reference sequence). V lost 7 bases and J lost 8, with 18 bases in between. The CDR3 spans 14 residues. The CDR3, as DNA: TGTGCCAGCACCTCTAGGCTGGAGCTCGAGCCCCAGCATTTT. Protein sequence: CASTSRLELEPQHF.

CDR3 DNA: TGCGCCAGCAGCTTGGAACTAGCCAGCACAGATACGCAGTATTTT. Translating it yields CASSLELASTDTQYF. The chain carries TRBV5-1 and TRBJ2-3, with D maybe TRBD2 (6 bases). In germline, CDR1 is SGHRS, CDR2 YFSETQ. The CDR3 has 15 residues. V lost 0 bases and J lost 0, with 8 bases in between.

V is TRBV4-3 and J is TRBJ2-1; 11 bases are a match to TRBD2. Germline V gives CDR1 LGHNA, CDR2 YSLEER. V was clipped by 4 bases and J by 6 bases; unmatched bases: 2. The CDR3 loop spans 14 amino acids. The CDR3, as DNA: TGCGCCAGCAGCCCTAGCGGGGGGCCCAATGAGCAGTTCTTC. Amino acids: CASSPSGGPNEQFF.

This chain joins TRBV15 and TRBJ2-3; no firm D call. CDR1 is LNHNV and CDR2 is YYDKDF in the germline V gene (reference sequence). V was pared by 4 bases and J by 2 bases, with 10 bases between. The CDR3 totals 14 residues. CDR3 sequence reads: CATSNQHNTDTQYF. The CDR3 DNA follows: TGTGCCACCAGCAACCAGCACAACACAGATACGCAGTATTTT.

The table lists this clone with a few counts. The chain links TRBV11-2 to TRBJ1-1; possibly TRBD1 for D (5 bases). Trimming took off 1 base at V and 10 bases at J, with 10 bases between the two ends. CDR3 length: 12 amino acids. Germline values: CDR1 SGHAT, CDR2 FQNNGV. The CDR3 reads CASSLVGQPAFF. The CDR3, as DNA: TGTGCCAGCAGCTTAGTCGGACAACCAGCTTTCTTT.

The chain is built from TRBV29-1 and TRBJ2-1; D is undetermined. The CDR3 totals 13 residues. Deletions cut 4 bases from V and 6 bases from J, with 13 bases between. Germline lookup yields CDR1 SQVTM and CDR2 ANQGSEA. CDR3 amino acids: CSVVPQVVNEQFF. Here the CDR3 DNA reads TGCAGCGTTGTCCCCCAAGTAGTCAATGAGCAGTTCTTC.

J is TRBJ1-1 and V is TRBV30, with 9 bases aligning to TRBD1. The V and J ends lost 5 bases and 4 bases, in that order; junction bases with no gene match: 2. This CDR3 has 12 residues. CDR1 and CDR2 from the germline V gene are GTSNPN and SVGIG (reference sequence). CDR3 bases: TGTGCCTGGGGGACAGGGAGCACTGAAGCTTTCTTT. Residues: CAWGTGSTEAFF.

This chain uses TRBV6-5 with TRBJ1-1; D is uncertain. This CDR3 comprises 15 residues. Per germline, CDR1 MNHEY and CDR2 SVGAGI. V was pared by 2 bases and J by 2 bases, with 12 bases between. CDR3 bases: TGTGCCAGCAGTTACGGGTTTTCCCGAAACACTGAAGCTTTCTTT. Residues: CASSYGFSRNTEAFF.

V usage is TRBV30 and J usage is TRBJ1-5; D is uncertain. Germline V lookup: CDR1 GTSNPN, CDR2 SVGIG (reference sequence). This CDR3 is built from 15 residues. Trimming cost V 0 bases and J 2 bases, with 11 bases left between them. The CDR3: CAWSVLGLGNQPQHF. In DNA, the CDR3 is TGTGCCTGGAGTGTACTCGGATTGGGCAATCAGCCCCAGCATTTT. Full variable domain (missing parts from reference TRBV30 and TRBJ1-5): SQTIHQWPATLVQPVGSPLSLECTVEGTSNPNLYWYRQAAGRGLQLLFYSVGIGQISSEVPQNLSASRPQDRQFILSSKKLLLSDSGFYLCAWSVLGLGNQPQHFGDGTRLSIL.

The chain is built from TRBV4-3 and TRBJ1-6; 7 positions match TRBD1. Germline trimming cut 4 bases from V and 8 bases from J; bases unmatched to any gene: 5. The CDR3 extends over 14 amino acids. Germline V CDR1 and CDR2: LGHNA, YSLEER. The DNA of the CDR3 is TGCGCCAGCAGCCTCAGACAGGGAGATTCACCCCTCCACTTT. Its translation is CASSLRQGDSPLHF.

The sample holds a few counts of this clone. The V call is TRBV11-2, the J call TRBJ2-1; D is uncertain. CDR1 is SGHAT, CDR2 FQNNGV, per germline. The CDR3 extends over 12 amino acids. Trimming stripped 4 bases from V and 4 bases from J, with 5 bases between. The CDR3 bases are TGTGCCAGCAGCTATGGGTACAATGAGCAGTTCTTC. Protein sequence: CASSYGYNEQFF.

This clone has only one observation. The chain links TRBV30 to TRBJ1-4, with 8 bases identical to TRBD1. Germline loops: CDR1 GTSNPN, CDR2 SVGIG (reference sequence). CDR3 length: 13 amino acids. The junction had 4 bases not matched to a gene; V was cut back by 5 bases and J by 5 bases. The CDR3 protein is CAWGTGLNEKLFF. CDR3 nucleotide sequence: TGTGCCTGGGGGACAGGACTAAATGAAAAACTGTTTTTT. The full variable domain, rest sourced from reference TRBV30 and TRBJ1-4, is SQTIHQWPATLVQPVGSPLSLECTVEGTSNPNLYWYRQAAGRGLQLLFYSVGIGQISSEVPQNLSASRPQDRQFILSSKKLLLSDSGFYLCAWGTGLNEKLFFGSGTQLSVL.

This clone occurred a few times. V usage is TRBV29-1 and J usage is TRBJ2-7; 7 bases align to TRBD2. The germline V gene has CDR1 SQVTM and CDR2 ANQGSEA. The junction had 7 bases not matched to a gene; V was cut back by 5 bases and J by 6 bases. CDR3 length: 12 amino acids. The CDR3 nucleotides read TGCAGCGTTTGGACTAGACCCGGCGAGCAGTACTTC. Amino acids: CSVWTRPGEQYF.

The chain links TRBV5-6 to TRBJ1-2, with 7 bases identical to TRBD1. V shed 4 bases and J 3 bases; nucleotides not matched to a gene: 3. The germline CDR1 and CDR2 sequences are SGHDT and YYEEEE. The CDR3 runs to 13 residues. Here the CDR3 DNA reads TGTGCCAGCAGCGCCGACAGGGACTATGGCTACACCTTC. It codes for CASSADRDYGYTF.

The V gene is TRBV4-3, the J gene TRBJ1-1; tentatively, D is TRBD1 (5 bases). Germline V lookup: CDR1 LGHNA, CDR2 YSLEER. The CDR3 is 17 amino acids. The germline V and J ends were trimmed by 1 base and 1 base, with 16 bases remaining between them. The DNA of the CDR3 is TGCGCCAGCAGCCAAGCAACCCTTCAGGACAAGAACACTGAAGCTTTCTTT. Amino acids: CASSQATLQDKNTEAFF.

In DNA, the CDR3 is TGTGCCTGGAGTGTACAGGGTGTCAACATTCAGTACTTC. This translates into CAWSVQGVNIQYF. J is TRBJ2-4 and V is TRBV30, with D perhaps TRBD1 (6 bases). V shed 0 bases and J shed 7 bases, with 10 bases lying between them. Germline V gene data show CDR1 as GTSNPN and CDR2 as SVGIG (reference sequence). This CDR3 is built from 13 residues.

This clone came up once. The chain uses TRBV30 and TRBJ1-5; 9 nucleotides match TRBD1. V trimming: 3 bases; J trimming: 0 bases; junction bases outside the gene matches: 3. Germline V gene sequence: CDR1 GTSNPN, CDR2 SVGIG (reference sequence). The CDR3 totals 15 residues. This CDR3 reads CAWRGQGNSNQPQHF. The CDR3 DNA reads TGTGCCTGGAGGGGACAGGGAAATAGCAATCAGCCCCAGCATTTT.

This clone showed up just a few times. CDR3 DNA: TGTGCCAGCAGCCCAAACACCGGGGAGCTGTTTTTT. Protein sequence: CASSPNTGELFF. This sequence joins TRBV13 and TRBJ2-2; D unclear. Trimming stripped 5 bases from V and 2 bases from J, with 3 bases between. Per the germline V gene, CDR1 is PRHDT and CDR2 is FYEKMQ (reference sequence). The CDR3 runs 12 residues.

This clone has more than one count but fewer than ten. This rearrangement joins TRBV11-2 to TRBJ2-1; 14 nucleotides line up with TRBD2. V shed 3 bases and J 10 bases; nucleotides not matched to a gene: 8. Looked up from germline, CDR1 is SGHAT and CDR2 is FQNNGV. This CDR3 is built from 16 residues. The CDR3 nucleotides read TGTGCCAGCAGCTTCCCGACTAGCGGGGGGGCGGGAGAGCAGTTCTTC. Translating it yields CASSFPTSGGAGEQFF.